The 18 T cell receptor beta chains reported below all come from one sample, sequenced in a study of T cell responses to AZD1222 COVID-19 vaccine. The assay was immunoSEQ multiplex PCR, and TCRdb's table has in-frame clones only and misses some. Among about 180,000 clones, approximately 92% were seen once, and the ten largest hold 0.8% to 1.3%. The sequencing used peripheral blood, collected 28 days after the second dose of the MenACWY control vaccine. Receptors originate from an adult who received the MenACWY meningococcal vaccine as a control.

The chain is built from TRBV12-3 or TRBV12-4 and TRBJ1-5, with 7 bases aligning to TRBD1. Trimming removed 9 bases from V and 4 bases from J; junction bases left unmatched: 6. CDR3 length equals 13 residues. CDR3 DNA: TGTGCCAGTAAACCACAGGGGAATCAGCCCCAGCATTTT. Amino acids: CASKPQGNQPQHF.

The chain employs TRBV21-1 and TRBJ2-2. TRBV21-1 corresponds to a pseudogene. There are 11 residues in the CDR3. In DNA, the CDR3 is TGTGCCAGCAGCAACACCGGGGAGCTGTTTTTT. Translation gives CASSNTGELFF.

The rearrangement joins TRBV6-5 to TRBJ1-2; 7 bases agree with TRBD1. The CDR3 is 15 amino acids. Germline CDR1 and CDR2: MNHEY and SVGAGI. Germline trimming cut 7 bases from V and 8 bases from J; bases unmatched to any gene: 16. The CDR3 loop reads CASTNQGGLLAGYTF. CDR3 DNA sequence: TGTGCCAGCACCAACCAGGGGGGACTTTTAGCGGGCTACACCTTC.

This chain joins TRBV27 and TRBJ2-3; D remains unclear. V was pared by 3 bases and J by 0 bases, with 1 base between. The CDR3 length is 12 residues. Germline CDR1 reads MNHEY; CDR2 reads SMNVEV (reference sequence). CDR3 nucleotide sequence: TGTGCCAGCAGTTTCAGCACAGATACGCAGTATTTT. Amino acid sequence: CASSFSTDTQYF.

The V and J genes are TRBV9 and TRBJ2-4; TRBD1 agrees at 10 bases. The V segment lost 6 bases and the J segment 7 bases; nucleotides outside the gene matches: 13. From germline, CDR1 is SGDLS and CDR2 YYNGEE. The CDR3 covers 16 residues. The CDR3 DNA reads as TGTGCCAGCACGAGCCGACAGGGGGCCGGGGCGAACATTCAGTACTTC. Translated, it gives CASTSRQGAGANIQYF.

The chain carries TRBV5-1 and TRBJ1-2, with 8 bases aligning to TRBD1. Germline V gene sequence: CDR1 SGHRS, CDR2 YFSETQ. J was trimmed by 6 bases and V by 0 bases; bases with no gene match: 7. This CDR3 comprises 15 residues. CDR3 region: CASSLDPGGMDGYTF. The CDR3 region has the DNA TGCGCCAGCAGCTTGGATCCAGGGGGCATGGATGGCTACACCTTC.

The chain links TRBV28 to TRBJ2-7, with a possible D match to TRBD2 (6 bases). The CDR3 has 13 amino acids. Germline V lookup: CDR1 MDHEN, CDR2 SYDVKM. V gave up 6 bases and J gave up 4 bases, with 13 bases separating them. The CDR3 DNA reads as TGTGCCAGCAGGGAGGCGGGGCGGTACGAGCAGTACTTC. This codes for CASREAGRYEQYF.

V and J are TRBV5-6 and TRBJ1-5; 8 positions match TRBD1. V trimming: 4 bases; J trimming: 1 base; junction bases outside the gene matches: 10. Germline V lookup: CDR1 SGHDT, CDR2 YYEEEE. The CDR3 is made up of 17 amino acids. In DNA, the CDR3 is TGTGCCAGCAGCCCCGGACAGGGAACGGGGAGCAATCAGCCCCAGCATTTT. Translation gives CASSPGQGTGSNQPQHF.

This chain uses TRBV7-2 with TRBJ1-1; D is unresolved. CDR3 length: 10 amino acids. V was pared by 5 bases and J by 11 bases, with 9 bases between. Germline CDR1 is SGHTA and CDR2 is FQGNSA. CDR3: CASSPGGAFF. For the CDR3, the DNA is TGTGCCAGCAGCCCTGGTGGGGCTTTCTTT.

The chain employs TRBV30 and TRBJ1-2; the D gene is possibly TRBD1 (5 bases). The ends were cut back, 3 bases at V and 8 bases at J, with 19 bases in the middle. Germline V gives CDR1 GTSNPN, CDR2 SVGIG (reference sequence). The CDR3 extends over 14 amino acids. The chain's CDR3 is CAWRKGAGTWGYTF. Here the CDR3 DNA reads TGTGCCTGGAGGAAAGGGGCAGGCACGTGGGGCTACACCTTC.

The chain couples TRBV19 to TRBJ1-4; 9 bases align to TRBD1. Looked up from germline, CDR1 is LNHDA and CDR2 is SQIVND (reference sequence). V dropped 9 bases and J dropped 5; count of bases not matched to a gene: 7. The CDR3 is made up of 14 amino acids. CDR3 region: CASRDRGGNEKLFF. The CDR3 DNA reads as TGTGCCAGCCGAGACAGGGGGGGAAATGAAAAACTGTTTTTT. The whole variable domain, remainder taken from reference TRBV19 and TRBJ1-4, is DGGITQSPKYLFRKEGQNVTLSCEQNLNHDAMYWYRQDPGQGLRLIYYSQIVNDFQKGDIAEGYSVSREKKESFPLTVTSAQKNPTAFYLCASRDRGGNEKLFFGSGTQLSVL.

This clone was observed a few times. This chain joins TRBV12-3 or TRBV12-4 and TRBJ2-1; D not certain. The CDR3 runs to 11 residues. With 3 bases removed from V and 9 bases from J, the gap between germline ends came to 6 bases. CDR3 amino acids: CASSFHPEQFF. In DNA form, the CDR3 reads TGTGCCAGCAGTTTTCACCCTGAGCAGTTCTTC.

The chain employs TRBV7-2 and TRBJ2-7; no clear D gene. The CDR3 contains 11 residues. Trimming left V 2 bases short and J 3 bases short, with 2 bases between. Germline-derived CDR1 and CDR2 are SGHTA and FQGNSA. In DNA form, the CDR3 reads TGTGCCAGCAGCTTACTCTACGAGCAGTACTTC. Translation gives CASSLLYEQYF. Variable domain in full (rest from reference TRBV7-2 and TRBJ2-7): GAGVSQSPSNKVTEKGKDVELRCDPISGHTALYWYRQSLGQGLEFLIYFQGNSAPDKSGLPSDRFSAERTGGSVSTLTIQRTQQEDSAVYLCASSLLYEQYFGPGTRLTVT.

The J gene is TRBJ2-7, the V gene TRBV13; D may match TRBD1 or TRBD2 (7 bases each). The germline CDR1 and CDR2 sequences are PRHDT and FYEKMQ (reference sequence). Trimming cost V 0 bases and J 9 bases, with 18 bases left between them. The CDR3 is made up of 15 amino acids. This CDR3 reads CASSLGPQGTTTQYF. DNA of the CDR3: TGTGCCAGCAGCTTAGGCCCACAGGGGACTACGACGCAGTACTTC.

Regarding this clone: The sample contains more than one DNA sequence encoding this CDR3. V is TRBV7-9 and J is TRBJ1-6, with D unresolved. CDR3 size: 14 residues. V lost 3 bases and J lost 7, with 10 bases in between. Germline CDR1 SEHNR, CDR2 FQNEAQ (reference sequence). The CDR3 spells CASSFGTPNSPLHF. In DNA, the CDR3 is TGTGCCAGCAGCTTCGGAACCCCCAATTCACCCCTCCACTTT.

CDR3 DNA: TGCAGTCCTACCTTAGCGGGGGCGCAGTTCTTC. Protein sequence: CSPTLAGAQFF. The chain is built from TRBV20-1 and TRBJ2-1, with 9 nucleotides matching TRBD2. The CDR3 totals 11 residues. Germline trimming cut 8 bases from V and 12 bases from J; bases unmatched to any gene: 8. Germline assignment: CDR1 DFQATT and CDR2 SNEGSKA (reference sequence).

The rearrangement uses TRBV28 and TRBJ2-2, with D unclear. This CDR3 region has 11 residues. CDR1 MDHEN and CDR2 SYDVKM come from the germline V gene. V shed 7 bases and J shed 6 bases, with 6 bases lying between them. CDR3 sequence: CASNKAGELFF. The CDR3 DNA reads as TGTGCCAGCAATAAGGCCGGGGAGCTGTTTTTT. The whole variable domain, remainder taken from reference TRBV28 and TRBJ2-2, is DVKVTQSSRYLVKRTGEKVFLECVQDMDHENMFWYRQDPGLGLRLIYFSYDVKMKEKGDIPEGYSVSREKKERFSLILESASTNQTSMYLCASNKAGELFFGEGSRLTVL.

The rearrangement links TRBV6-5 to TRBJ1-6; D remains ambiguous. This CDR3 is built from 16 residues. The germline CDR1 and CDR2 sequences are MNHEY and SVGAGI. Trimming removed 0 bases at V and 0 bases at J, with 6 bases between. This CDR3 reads CASSYSRSSYNSPLHF. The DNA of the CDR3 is TGTGCCAGCAGTTACTCCCGGAGCTCCTATAATTCACCCCTCCACTTT.